The entry below gives a single T cell receptor (beta chain) sequence along with its context. The sample belongs to a study of blood T cell repertoires in COVID-19. Study processing details: Reference gene primer amplification gave nucleated cell count estimates. Assay: immunoSEQ multiplex PCR; the TCRdb copy retains only in-frame clones and omits some. For V, J and clone size, that table is used; D and trimming come from the DNA. The sample carries 100,000 to 150,000 clones, 75% to 90% recorded once. Followed longitudinally, the Seattle patients had been enrolled during active infection. The germline V and J ends were trimmed by 6 bases and 2 bases, with 12 bases remaining between them. CDR3 length: 14 amino acids. From germline, CDR1 is SNHLY and CDR2 FYNNEI.

The chain links TRBV2 to TRBJ2-3; a possible D gene is TRBD1 (6 bases). Sequencing was carried out using peripheral blood. This sequence was found in an elderly woman with COVID-19, enrolled during active disease. The DNA of the CDR3 is TGTGCCAGCAGGGAGACAGGTTACACAGATACGCAGTATTTT. Translated, it gives CASRETGYTDTQYF.